This T cell receptor beta chain was sequenced in a study of T cell changes during pregnancy in multiple sclerosis. Data came from immunoSEQ multiplex PCR; TCRdb stores just in-frame clones and leaves some out. The sample carries roughly 69,000 clones, roughly 90% recorded once. This clone was seen once. The trim removed 2 bases at V and 5 bases at J, leaving 8 bases unmatched. The V gene's germline CDR1 is SGHRS and CDR2 YFSETQ. The CDR3 is 17 residues long. The sample was CD4+ T cells from peripheral blood mononuclear cells, taken in the third trimester of pregnancy. This TCR was recovered from a female donor in good health, enrolled as a control in a pregnancy study. This rearrangement joins TRBV5-1 to TRBJ2-5, with TRBD2 matching 14 bases. CDR3 in amino acids: CASSFYPTSGGAETQYF. CDR3 DNA sequence: TGCGCCAGCAGCTTCTATCCGACTAGCGGGGGGGCGGAGACCCAGTACTTC.